These 8 T cell receptor beta chains share one sample of origin, sequenced in a study of blood T cell repertoires in COVID-19. The protocol was immunoSEQ multiplex PCR, while the TCRdb copy is restricted to in-frame clones and leaves out a portion. The sample lists around 250,000 clones; 85% to 90% were seen once. Material for sequencing was PBMCs or T cells enriched from blood (not recorded which). Receptors originate from a woman aged 50 to 65 who had recovered from COVID-19.

The gene calls are TRBV9 and TRBJ2-1; TRBD2 is a possible D gene (6 bases). The length of the CDR3 is 13 residues. The germline V and J ends were trimmed by 7 bases and 6 bases, with 14 bases remaining between them. In germline, CDR1 is SGDLS, CDR2 YYNGEE. The CDR3 is CASSTGVSNEQFF. Written as DNA, the CDR3 is TGTGCCAGCTCGACGGGAGTGAGCAATGAGCAGTTCTTC.

The V gene is TRBV5-1, the J gene TRBJ2-1, with a possible D match to TRBD1 (6 bases). V lost 0 bases to trimming and J lost 7 bases, with 11 bases between them. The CDR3 sequence is 14 residues long. The germline V gene has CDR1 SGHRS and CDR2 YFSETQ. The CDR3 bases are TGCGCCAGCAGCTTGGAAGGGGGAGATAATGAGCAGTTCTTC. Its protein is CASSLEGGDNEQFF.

This clone was seen just once. The chain joins TRBV28 to TRBJ1-1; TRBD1 matches at 7 bases. The trim removed 5 bases at V and 11 bases at J, leaving 11 bases unmatched. Per the germline V gene, CDR1 is MDHEN and CDR2 is SYDVKM. This CDR3 is built from 13 residues. In DNA form, the CDR3 reads TGTGCCAGCAGTACCCGACAGGGTAGTCCGGCTTTCTTT. Translating gives CASSTRQGSPAFF.

The CDR3, as DNA: TGCGCCAGCAGCTTGACAGGGGAACCCTACGAGCAGTACTTC. This encodes CASSLTGEPYEQYF. The V and J genes are TRBV5-1 and TRBJ2-7; TRBD1 matches 7 bases. The germline V gene has CDR1 SGHRS and CDR2 YFSETQ. The J segment lost 2 bases and the V segment lost 1 base, leaving 3 bases of the junction unmatched. The CDR3 totals 14 residues. The full variable domain, with the rest looked up from reference TRBV5-1 and TRBJ2-7, is KAGVTQTPRYLIKTRGQQVTLSCSPISGHRSVSWYQQTPGQGLQFLFEYFSETQRNKGNFPGRFSGRQFSNSRSEMNVSTLELGDSALYLCASSLTGEPYEQYFGPGTRLTVT.

The chain recombines TRBV5-4 with TRBJ2-3; 12 bases agree with TRBD2. Germline values: CDR1 SGHNT, CDR2 YYREEE (reference sequence). The ends lost 4 bases at V and 4 bases at J; junction bases unmatched: 7. The CDR3 runs 16 residues. The CDR3 coding sequence is TGTGCCAGCAGCCGTGAACTAGCGGGAGGATCAGATACGCAGTATTTT. This gives the protein CASSRELAGGSDTQYF.

The gene calls are TRBV5-5 and TRBJ2-7, with 10 bases lining up with TRBD2. Per germline, CDR1 SGHKS and CDR2 YYEKEE (reference sequence). Trimming cost V 2 bases and J 8 bases; bases outside gene matches: 13. The CDR3 consists of 16 residues. In DNA, the CDR3 is TGTGCCAGCAGCTTCGCACCGGGACTAGCGAGCCCCCAGCAGTACTTC. It specifies CASSFAPGLASPQQYF.

V is TRBV9 and J is TRBJ2-1; 11 bases match TRBD2. Germline V lookup: CDR1 SGDLS, CDR2 YYNGEE. The CDR3 spans 15 residues. V shed 2 bases and J 3 bases; nucleotides not matched to a gene: 1. CDR3 region: CASSVGTSGYNEQFF. CDR3 DNA sequence: TGTGCCAGCAGCGTCGGGACTAGCGGCTACAATGAGCAGTTCTTC.

This chain uses TRBV19 with TRBJ2-3; tentative D call: TRBD2 (5 bases). The CDR3 runs 16 residues. Germline V gene sequence: CDR1 LNHDA, CDR2 SQIVND (reference sequence). V lost 5 bases and J lost 2, with 17 bases in between. The CDR3 sequence: CASSARISSFTDTQYF. The CDR3 DNA is TGTGCCAGTAGTGCCCGAATCTCTAGCTTCACAGATACGCAGTATTTT.